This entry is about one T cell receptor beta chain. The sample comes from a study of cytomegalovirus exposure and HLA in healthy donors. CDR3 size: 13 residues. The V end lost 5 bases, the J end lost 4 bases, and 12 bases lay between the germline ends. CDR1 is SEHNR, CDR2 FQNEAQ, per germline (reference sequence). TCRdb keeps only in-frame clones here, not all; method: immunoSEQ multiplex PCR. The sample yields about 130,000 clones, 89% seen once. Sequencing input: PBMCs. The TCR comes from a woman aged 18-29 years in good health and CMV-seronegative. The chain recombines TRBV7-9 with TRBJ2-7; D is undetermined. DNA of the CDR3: TGTGCCAGCAGCCGACAAGCCCCATACGAGCAGTACTTC. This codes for CASSRQAPYEQYF.